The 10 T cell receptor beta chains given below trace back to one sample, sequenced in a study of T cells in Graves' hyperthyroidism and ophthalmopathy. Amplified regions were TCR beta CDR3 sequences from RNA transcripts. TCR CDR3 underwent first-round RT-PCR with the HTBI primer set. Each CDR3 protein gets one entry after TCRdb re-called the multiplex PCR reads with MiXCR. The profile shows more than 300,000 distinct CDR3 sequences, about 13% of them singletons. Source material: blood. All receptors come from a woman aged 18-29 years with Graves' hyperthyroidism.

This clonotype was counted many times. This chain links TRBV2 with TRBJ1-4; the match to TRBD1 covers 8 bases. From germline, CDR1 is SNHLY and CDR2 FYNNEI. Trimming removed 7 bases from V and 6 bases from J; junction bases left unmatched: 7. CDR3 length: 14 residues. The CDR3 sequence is CASKNDRGHEKLFF. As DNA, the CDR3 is TGTGCCAGCAAGAACGACAGGGGTCATGAAAAACTGTTTTTT.

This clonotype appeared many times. The CDR3 sequence: CATGGWSAHNEKLFF. DNA of the CDR3: TGTGCCACCGGTGGATGGTCAGCGCATAATGAAAAACTGTTTTTT. This chain connects TRBV6-1 to TRBJ1-4; D remains unclear. Germline V gives CDR1 MNHNS, CDR2 SASEGT. V was shortened by 10 bases and J by 4 bases, with 19 bases between the two germline ends. The CDR3 runs 15 residues.

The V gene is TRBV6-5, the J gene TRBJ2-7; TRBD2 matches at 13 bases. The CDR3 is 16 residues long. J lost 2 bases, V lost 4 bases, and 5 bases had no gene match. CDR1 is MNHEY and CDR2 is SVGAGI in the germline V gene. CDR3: CASSSSGLAGAYEQYF. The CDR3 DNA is TGTGCCAGCAGTTCCTCCGGACTAGCGGGGGCCTACGAGCAGTACTTC.

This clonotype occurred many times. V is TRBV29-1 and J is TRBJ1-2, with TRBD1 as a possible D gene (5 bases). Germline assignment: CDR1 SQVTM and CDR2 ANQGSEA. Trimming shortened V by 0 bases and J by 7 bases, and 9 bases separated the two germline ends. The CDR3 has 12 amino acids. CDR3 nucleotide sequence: TGCAGCGTTGAAGAATGGGGGTTTGGCTACACCTTC. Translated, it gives CSVEEWGFGYTF.

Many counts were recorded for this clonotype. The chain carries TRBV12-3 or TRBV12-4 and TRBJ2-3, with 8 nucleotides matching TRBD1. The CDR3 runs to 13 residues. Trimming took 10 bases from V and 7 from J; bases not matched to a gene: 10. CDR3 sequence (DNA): TGTGCCACTATGGGACAGGTCACCCATACGCAGTATTTT. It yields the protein CATMGQVTHTQYF.

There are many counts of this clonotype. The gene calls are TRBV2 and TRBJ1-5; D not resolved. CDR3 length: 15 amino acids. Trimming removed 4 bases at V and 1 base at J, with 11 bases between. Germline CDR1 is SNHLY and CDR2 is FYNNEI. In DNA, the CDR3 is TGTGCCAGCAGTGTGAGTGCAGGAAGCAATCAGCCCCAGCATTTT. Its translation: CASSVSAGSNQPQHF.

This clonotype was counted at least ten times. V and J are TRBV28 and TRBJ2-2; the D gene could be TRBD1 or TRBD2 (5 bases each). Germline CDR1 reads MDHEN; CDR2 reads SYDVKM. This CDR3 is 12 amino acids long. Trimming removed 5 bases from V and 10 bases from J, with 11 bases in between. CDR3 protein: CASSGTVEELFF. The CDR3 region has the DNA TGTGCCAGCAGTGGGACCGTCGAGGAGCTGTTTTTT.

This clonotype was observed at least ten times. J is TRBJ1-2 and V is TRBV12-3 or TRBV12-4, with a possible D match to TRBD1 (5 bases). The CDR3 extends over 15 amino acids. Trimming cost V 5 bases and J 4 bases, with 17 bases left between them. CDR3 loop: CASSPAGAGPYGYTF. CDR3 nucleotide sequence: TGTGCCAGCAGTCCAGCCGGGGCCGGGCCCTATGGCTACACCTTC.

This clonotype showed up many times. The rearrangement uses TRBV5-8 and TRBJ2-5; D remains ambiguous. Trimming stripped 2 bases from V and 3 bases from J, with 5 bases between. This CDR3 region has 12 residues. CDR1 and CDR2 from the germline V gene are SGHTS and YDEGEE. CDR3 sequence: CASSFNEETQYF. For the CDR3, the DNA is TGTGCCAGCAGCTTTAACGAAGAGACCCAGTACTTC.

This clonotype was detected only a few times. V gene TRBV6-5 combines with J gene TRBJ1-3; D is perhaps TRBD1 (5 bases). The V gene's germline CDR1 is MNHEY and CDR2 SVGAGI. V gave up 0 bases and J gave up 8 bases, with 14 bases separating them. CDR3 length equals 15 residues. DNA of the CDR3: TGTGCCAGCAGTTACTCGGGAGGGGTCGGGGACACCATATATTTT. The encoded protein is CASSYSGGVGDTIYF.